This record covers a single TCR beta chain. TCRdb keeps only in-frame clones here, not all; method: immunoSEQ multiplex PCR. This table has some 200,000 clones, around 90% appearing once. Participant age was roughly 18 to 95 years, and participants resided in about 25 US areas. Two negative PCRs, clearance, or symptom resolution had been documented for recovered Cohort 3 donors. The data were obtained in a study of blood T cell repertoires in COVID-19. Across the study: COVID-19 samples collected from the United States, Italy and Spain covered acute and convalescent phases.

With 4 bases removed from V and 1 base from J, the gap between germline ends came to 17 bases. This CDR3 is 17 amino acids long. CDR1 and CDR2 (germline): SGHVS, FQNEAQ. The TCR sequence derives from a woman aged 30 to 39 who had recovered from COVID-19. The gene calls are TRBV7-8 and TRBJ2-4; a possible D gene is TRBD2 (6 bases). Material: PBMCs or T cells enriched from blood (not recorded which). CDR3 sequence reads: CASSYLAHGVAKNIQYF. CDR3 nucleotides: TGTGCCAGCAGCTACCTAGCGCACGGGGTGGCCAAAAACATTCAGTACTTC. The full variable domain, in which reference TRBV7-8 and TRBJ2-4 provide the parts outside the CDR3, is GAGVSQSPRYKVAKRGQDVALRCDPISGHVSLFWYQQALGQGPEFLTYFQNEAQLDKSGLPSDRFFAERPEGSVSTLKIQRTQQEDSAVYLCASSYLAHGVAKNIQYFGAGTRLSVL.